Below, 30 T cell receptor beta chains from the same sample are listed, as sequenced in a study of cytotoxic CD8 clonotypes in ibrutinib-treated CLL. Profiling relied on immunoSEQ multiplex PCR, and the TCRdb table lists in-frame clones only, not all of them. The table has approximately 280,000 clones, 76% seen once. The specimen comprised PBMCs, sampled at disease progression, from a patient treated with ibrutinib. These receptors came from a human donor with chronic lymphocytic leukemia.

CDR3: CASSLGTHPTDTQYF. For the CDR3, the DNA is TGCGCCAGCAGCTTGGGTACCCACCCCACAGATACGCAGTATTTT. The chain has TRBV5-1 and TRBJ2-3, with D hard to call. Germline V gene lookup returns CDR1 SGHRS and CDR2 YFSETQ. The V gene lost 0 bases and the J gene lost 2 bases, with 10 bases spanning the gap. The CDR3 is 15 amino acids.

On this clone: An end of the junction does not agree with germline; a read error may underlie this. The chain uses TRBV7-9 and TRBJ2-2; 9 bases are shared with TRBD1. The V gene's germline CDR1 is SEHNR and CDR2 FQNEAQ (reference sequence). The CDR3 contains 18 residues. DNA of the CDR3: TGTGCCAGCAGCCTAACCGGGACAGGGACGTTGAACACCGCGGAGCTGTTTTTT. The encoded protein is CASSLTGTGTLNTAELFF.

As to this clone: This specimen includes other DNA sequences encoding the same CDR3. The chain combines TRBV29-1 with TRBJ1-2; D perhaps matches TRBD1 (5 bases). Trimming cost V 3 bases and J 8 bases, with 10 bases left between them. CDR3 size: 11 residues. Germline values: CDR1 SQVTM, CDR2 ANQGSEA. CDR3 bases: TGCAGCGTTGAGGTCAGGGACGGCTACACCTTC. Amino acids: CSVEVRDGYTF.

The chain uses TRBV28 and TRBJ1-2; D gene uncertain. The CDR3 is 13 residues long. The V end lost 7 bases, the J end lost 4 bases, and 13 bases lay between the germline ends. Germline CDR1 MDHEN, CDR2 SYDVKM. CDR3 DNA sequence: TGTGCCAGCACCAAGGGAATTTTCTATGGCTACACCTTC. Its translation is CASTKGIFYGYTF.

This clone was found once. V and J are TRBV10-3 and TRBJ2-1, with TRBD2 identical over 9 bases. The CDR3 has 15 amino acids. The germline V gene encodes CDR1 ENHRY and CDR2 SYGVKD. J lost 2 bases, V lost 1 base, and 0 bases had no gene match. The CDR3: CAISELAGAYNEQFF. The CDR3, as DNA: TGTGCCATCAGTGAGTTAGCGGGGGCCTACAATGAGCAGTTCTTC.

The J gene is TRBJ2-1, the V gene TRBV5-1; D is possibly TRBD1 or TRBD2 (5 bases each). In germline, CDR1 is SGHRS, CDR2 YFSETQ. Trimming took 0 bases from V and 3 from J, leaving 10 bases between them. This CDR3 has 15 amino acids. The CDR3 here is CASSLEVGVYNEQFF. The CDR3 DNA sequence: TGCGCCAGCAGCTTGGAGGTGGGGGTCTACAATGAGCAGTTCTTC. Full variable domain (rest looked up from reference TRBV5-1 and TRBJ2-1): KAGVTQTPRYLIKTRGQQVTLSCSPISGHRSVSWYQQTPGQGLQFLFEYFSETQRNKGNFPGRFSGRQFSNSRSEMNVSTLELGDSALYLCASSLEVGVYNEQFFGPGTRLTVL.

This clone has just a few counts. This sequence joins TRBV7-2 and TRBJ1-5, with 9 bases aligning to TRBD1. This CDR3 has 16 amino acids. V shed 5 bases and J 5 bases; nucleotides not matched to a gene: 10. CDR1 is SGHTA, CDR2 FQGNSA, per germline. The CDR3 coding sequence is TGTGCCAGCAGCATCACCGGGACAGGGTCATATCAGCCCCAGCATTTT. This translates into CASSITGTGSYQPQHF.

The gene calls are TRBV7-3 and TRBJ2-5; 9 bases align to TRBD2. The germline V gene encodes CDR1 SGHTA and CDR2 FQGTGA. This CDR3 is built from 15 residues. Unmatched junction bases numbered 9, after V lost 5 bases and J lost 5 bases. CDR3 sequence reads: CASSPSGGSRETQYF. The CDR3 DNA reads as TGTGCCAGCAGCCCAAGCGGGGGGTCGAGGGAGACCCAGTACTTC. Complete variable domain (other parts from reference TRBV7-3 and TRBJ2-5): GAGVSQTPSNKVTEKGKYVELRCDPISGHTALYWYRQSLGQGPEFLIYFQGTGAADDSGLPNDRFFAVRPEGSVSTLKIQRTERGDSAVYLCASSPSGGSRETQYFGPGTRLLVL.

This clone showed up just once. The V gene is TRBV7-2, the J gene TRBJ2-7; D unresolved. Germline V lookup: CDR1 SGHTA, CDR2 FQGNSA. The CDR3 has 12 residues. V shed 5 bases and J shed 2 bases, with 7 bases lying between them. CDR3 sequence: CASSPGPYEQYF. The CDR3 bases are TGTGCCAGCAGCCCGGGCCCCTACGAGCAGTACTTC.

J is TRBJ2-7 and V is TRBV28; possible D gene TRBD1, 5 bases. V dropped 4 bases and J dropped 1 base, with 14 bases sitting between them. The CDR3 covers 15 residues. Germline V CDR1 and CDR2: MDHEN, SYDVKM. The CDR3 DNA follows: TGTGCCAGCAGTTGGGGCAGGGTGCCATCCTACGAGCAGTACTTC. It translates to CASSWGRVPSYEQYF. The full variable domain, with the rest looked up from reference TRBV28 and TRBJ2-7, is DVKVTQSSRYLVKRTGEKVFLECVQDMDHENMFWYRQDPGLGLRLIYFSYDVKMKEKGDIPEGYSVSREKKERFSLILESASTNQTSMYLCASSWGRVPSYEQYFGPGTRLTVT.

V is TRBV2 and J is TRBJ2-7; D remains ambiguous. The CDR3 has 14 amino acids. The V and J ends lost 8 bases and 0 bases respectively, with 14 bases between them. CDR1 is SNHLY and CDR2 is FYNNEI in the germline V gene. The CDR3 region has the DNA TGTGCCAGCGCCGGCGCCGTATTCTCCTACGAGCAGTACTTC. Translated: CASAGAVFSYEQYF.

This clone appeared once. The V call is TRBV6-4, the J call TRBJ1-6; maybe TRBD1 (6 bases). V was shortened by 8 bases and J by 7 bases, with 18 bases between the two germline ends. Germline loops: CDR1 MRHNA, CDR2 SNTAGT. This CDR3 contains 15 residues. The CDR3 spells CASSKSWGGNSPLHF. Here the CDR3 DNA reads TGTGCCAGCTCCAAGTCTTGGGGGGGCAATTCACCCCTCCACTTT.

This sequence joins TRBV6-5 and TRBJ2-1; D perhaps matches TRBD2 (6 bases). Germline V gene lookup returns CDR1 MNHEY and CDR2 SVGAGI. Trimming shortened V by 8 bases and J by 8 bases, and 10 bases separated the two germline ends. The CDR3 is made up of 11 amino acids. The CDR3 reads CASRGIYEQFF. The CDR3 DNA reads TGTGCCAGCCGGGGGATTTATGAGCAGTTCTTC.

This clone is a singleton in its sample. The chain uses TRBV5-6 and TRBJ2-7; TRBD1 matches 12 bases. CDR1 and CDR2 (germline): SGHDT, YYEEEE. V was clipped by 2 bases and J by 7 bases; unmatched bases: 4. CDR3 length: 14 residues. CDR3 nucleotide sequence: TGTGCCAGCAGCTTATGGGACAGGGGGCATGAGCAGTACTTC. Translated: CASSLWDRGHEQYF.

The gene calls are TRBV7-6 and TRBJ1-1; weak D call: TRBD1 (5 bases). CDR1 is SGHVS, CDR2 FNYEAQ, per germline. This CDR3 has 15 amino acids. V was trimmed by 5 bases and J by 3 bases, leaving 16 bases between them. The CDR3 DNA reads as TGTGCCAGCAGCCGGGACTCCCGAAGGGACACTGAAGCTTTCTTT. It specifies CASSRDSRRDTEAFF. Drawing the rest from reference TRBV7-6 and TRBJ1-1, the complete variable domain is GAGVSQSPRYKVTKRGQDVALRCDPISGHVSLYWYRQALGQGPEFLTYFNYEAQQDKSGLPNDRFSAERPEGSISTLTIQRTEQRDSAMYRCASSRDSRRDTEAFFGQGTRLTVV.

A single count supports this clone. The chain has TRBV19 and TRBJ2-4, with unresolved D. The germline CDR1 and CDR2 sequences are LNHDA and SQIVND (reference sequence). The CDR3 extends over 14 amino acids. Trimming shortened V by 5 bases and J by 6 bases, and 14 bases separated the two germline ends. For the CDR3, the DNA is TGTGCCAGTAGTCCCTCCCTCGGTGGAAACATTCAGTACTTC. Residues: CASSPSLGGNIQYF.

This chain links TRBV7-6 with TRBJ2-5, with TRBD1 identical over 9 bases. The CDR3 loop spans 15 amino acids. Germline assignment: CDR1 SGHVS and CDR2 FNYEAQ. With 7 bases clipped from V and 5 bases from J, the junction kept 11 bases outside the gene matches. CDR3 protein: CASTLSTGGGETQYF. The DNA of the CDR3 is TGTGCCAGCACCCTATCGACAGGGGGTGGGGAGACCCAGTACTTC. Looking up the rest from reference TRBV7-6 and TRBJ2-5 gives the full variable domain: GAGVSQSPRYKVTKRGQDVALRCDPISGHVSLYWYRQALGQGPEFLTYFNYEAQQDKSGLPNDRFSAERPEGSISTLTIQRTEQRDSAMYRCASTLSTGGGETQYFGPGTRLLVL.

The chain carries TRBV5-1 and TRBJ1-1, with D tentatively TRBD1 (6 bases). The CDR3 is 14 amino acids. The germline V gene encodes CDR1 SGHRS and CDR2 YFSETQ. The V end lost 3 bases, the J end lost 2 bases, and 11 bases lay between the germline ends. In nucleotides, the CDR3 is TGCGCCAGCAGCTGGTGGGGGGCCAACACTGAAGCTTTCTTT. This translates into CASSWWGANTEAFF. The whole variable domain, filled in from reference TRBV5-1 and TRBJ1-1, reads KAGVTQTPRYLIKTRGQQVTLSCSPISGHRSVSWYQQTPGQGLQFLFEYFSETQRNKGNFPGRFSGRQFSNSRSEMNVSTLELGDSALYLCASSWWGANTEAFFGQGTRLTVV.

The chain carries TRBV11-2 and TRBJ2-5; the D gene is possibly TRBD1 (5 bases). Between the trimmed V and J ends, which lost 5 bases and 1 base, there was a span of 14 bases. Germline CDR1 reads SGHAT; CDR2 reads FQNNGV. This CDR3 comprises 15 residues. The CDR3: CASSPTLDSQETQYF. CDR3 sequence (DNA): TGTGCCAGCAGCCCAACCCTCGACAGCCAAGAGACCCAGTACTTC.

This clone turned up a few times. Other DNA sequences in the same sample also yield this CDR3. The CDR3 is CSVARNTEAFF. CDR3 DNA sequence: TGCAGCGTTGCCAGGAACACTGAAGCTTTCTTT. V usage is TRBV29-1 and J usage is TRBJ1-1; D call uncertain. V lost 4 bases and J 1 base, leaving 4 bases between the germline ends. This CDR3 is built from 11 residues. CDR1 is SQVTM and CDR2 is ANQGSEA in the germline V gene. Supplemented by reference TRBV29-1 and TRBJ1-1, the full variable domain reads SAVISQKPSRDICQRGTSLTIQCQVDSQVTMMFWYRQQPGQSLTLIATANQGSEATYESGFVIDKFPISRPNLTFSTLTVSNMSPEDSSIYLCSVARNTEAFFGQGTRLTVV.

The chain employs TRBV10-2 and TRBJ2-5; 12 bases fit TRBD1. This CDR3 is 16 amino acids long. CDR1 is WSHSY, CDR2 SAAADI, per germline. After removal of 6 bases from V and 2 bases from J, the junction contained 7 bases not matched to a gene. CDR3 sequence reads: CASSTGTGGGQETQYF. The DNA of the CDR3 is TGCGCCAGCAGCACCGGGACAGGGGGCGGGCAAGAGACCCAGTACTTC.

V usage is TRBV28 and J usage is TRBJ2-1, with 10 bases lining up with TRBD2. The CDR3 sequence is 15 residues long. The ends lost 5 bases at V and 3 bases at J; junction bases unmatched: 4. Germline V lookup: CDR1 MDHEN, CDR2 SYDVKM. For the CDR3, the DNA is TGTGCCAGCAGTCCTAGCGGGAGATTCTACAATGAGCAGTTCTTC. As protein: CASSPSGRFYNEQFF.

The table lists this clone with a count of one. J is TRBJ1-1 and V is TRBV27; no clear D. Trimming removed 5 bases from V and 8 bases from J, with 18 bases in between. This CDR3 has 14 residues. Germline loops: CDR1 MNHEY, CDR2 SMNVEV (reference sequence). Here the CDR3 DNA reads TGTGCCAGCAGTCTAACCCCCTTTGGGTGGGAAGCTTTCTTT. Encoded protein: CASSLTPFGWEAFF.

The chain combines TRBV7-9 with TRBJ1-4, with TRBD1 matching over 9 bases. J lost 6 bases, V lost 5 bases, and 7 bases had no gene match. CDR1 and CDR2 (germline): SEHNR, FQNEAQ (reference sequence). The CDR3 runs 15 residues. Written as DNA, the CDR3 is TGTGCCAGCAGCCCCGGGACAGGGCAGGATGAAAAACTGTTTTTT. It encodes CASSPGTGQDEKLFF.

This chain uses TRBV6-6 with TRBJ1-1; no clear D gene. The germline CDR1 and CDR2 sequences are MNHNY and SVGAGI (reference sequence). V lost 9 bases, J lost 1 base, and 15 bases lay in between. The CDR3 contains 14 residues. DNA of the CDR3: TGTGCCAGTCATGGGAGGGTAGAGAACACTGAAGCTTTCTTT. Translation: CASHGRVENTEAFF.

The genes are TRBV5-1 and TRBJ2-7; 14 bases match TRBD2. This CDR3 contains 14 residues. Germline V gene lookup returns CDR1 SGHRS and CDR2 YFSETQ. J lost 7 bases, V lost 4 bases, and 4 bases had no gene match. CDR3: CASSGTSGREEQYF. The CDR3 DNA reads as TGCGCCAGCAGCGGGACTAGCGGGAGAGAAGAGCAGTACTTC.

The chain joins TRBV28 to TRBJ2-7; 16 nucleotides match TRBD2. This CDR3 is 15 amino acids long. V lost 4 bases, J lost 4 bases, and 1 base stayed unmatched. From germline, CDR1 is MDHEN and CDR2 SYDVKM. As DNA, the CDR3 is TGTGCCAGCAGTTGGGGACTAGCGGGAGGGTACGAGCAGTACTTC. Its translation: CASSWGLAGGYEQYF.

The chain is built from TRBV5-5 and TRBJ2-1; D not certain. This CDR3 contains 15 residues. Germline values: CDR1 SGHKS, CDR2 YYEKEE (reference sequence). Trimming pared 0 bases from V and 5 bases from J, leaving 12 bases between. Here the CDR3 reads CASSLVSSQNNEQFF. CDR3 nucleotides: TGTGCCAGCAGCTTGGTGTCATCCCAAAACAATGAGCAGTTCTTC.

CDR3 nucleotides: TGTGCCAGCTCACCCGGGGGAGGGGTGAACACTGAAGCTTTCTTT. Its protein is CASSPGGGVNTEAFF. V gene TRBV18 combines with J gene TRBJ1-1, with D perhaps matching TRBD1 (5 bases). The CDR3 is 15 amino acids. V shed 3 bases and J shed 0 bases, with 11 bases lying between them. The V gene's germline CDR1 is KGHSH and CDR2 LQKENI. Drawing the rest from reference TRBV18 and TRBJ1-1, the complete variable domain is NAGVMQNPRHLVRRRGQEARLRCSPMKGHSHVYWYRQLPEEGLKFMVYLQKENIIDESGMPKERFSAEFPKEGPSILRIQQVVRGDSAAYFCASSPGGGVNTEAFFGQGTRLTVV.

Concerning this clone itself: Other DNA sequences in this specimen translate into the identical CDR3. J is TRBJ1-1 and V is TRBV5-1; D is unclear. Trimming took off 1 base at V and 1 base at J, with 8 bases between the two ends. CDR3 length: 14 residues. CDR1 and CDR2 from the germline V gene are SGHRS and YFSETQ. In DNA form, the CDR3 reads TGCGCCAGCAGCTTGAGTTCGGCGAACACTGAAGCTTTCTTT. Its protein product is CASSLSSANTEAFF. The variable domain in full, with the rest retrieved from reference TRBV5-1 and TRBJ1-1, is KAGVTQTPRYLIKTRGQQVTLSCSPISGHRSVSWYQQTPGQGLQFLFEYFSETQRNKGNFPGRFSGRQFSNSRSEMNVSTLELGDSALYLCASSLSSANTEAFFGQGTRLTVV.